Listed here are 18 T cell receptor beta chains from one sample, sequenced in a study of blood T cell repertoires in COVID-19. Method: immunoSEQ multiplex PCR; TCRdb's copy keeps in-frame clones and lacks some. This sample has roughly 250,000 clones, with over 70% found just once. Sample: peripheral blood. These receptors were taken from a human donor in a cohort sampled during active COVID-19.

This clone was detected a few times. The sample has other DNA sequences that encode this CDR3 too. The chain's CDR3 is CASSLVGSSYNEQFF. CDR3 nucleotide sequence: TGCGCCAGCAGCTTGGTGGGGAGCTCCTACAATGAGCAGTTCTTC. J is TRBJ2-1 and V is TRBV5-1; D may be TRBD2 (5 bases). Trimming shortened V by 0 bases and J by 0 bases, and 7 bases separated the two germline ends. The CDR3 consists of 15 residues. CDR1 is SGHRS, CDR2 YFSETQ, per germline.

The rearrangement uses TRBV29-1 and TRBJ2-7; TRBD1 matches 10 bases. After removal of 7 bases from V and 9 bases from J, the junction contained 15 bases not matched to a gene. This CDR3 region has 14 residues. The germline V gene has CDR1 SQVTM and CDR2 ANQGSEA. The CDR3 sequence is CSAQVGTGAFRQYF. The CDR3 DNA reads as TGCAGCGCCCAAGTTGGGACAGGGGCCTTTAGGCAGTACTTC.

This clone has a single count. V and J are TRBV27 and TRBJ1-2; 12 bases match TRBD1. Trimming removed 5 bases from V and 4 bases from J; junction bases left unmatched: 2. The CDR3 sequence is 14 residues long. From germline, CDR1 is MNHEY and CDR2 SMNVEV (reference sequence). Here the CDR3 reads CASSPGQGAYGYTF. CDR3 in DNA: TGTGCCAGCAGTCCGGGACAGGGGGCCTATGGCTACACCTTC.

The chain uses TRBV24-1 and TRBJ1-2, with D perhaps matching TRBD1 (6 bases). The V and J ends lost 5 bases and 8 bases respectively, with 14 bases between them. From germline, CDR1 is KGHDR and CDR2 SFDVKD. This CDR3 is 13 amino acids long. The DNA for the CDR3 is TGTGCCACCAGTGCAACAGGGTCGTTCGGCTACACCTTC. This translates into CATSATGSFGYTF.

The J gene is TRBJ1-5, the V gene TRBV19, with 7 bases matching TRBD1. CDR3 length equals 16 residues. With V trimmed by 5 bases and J by 2 bases, 9 bases remained unmatched. Germline V gene sequence: CDR1 LNHDA, CDR2 SQIVND (reference sequence). The CDR3 here is CASSSQGVKGNQPQHF. The CDR3 DNA reads TGTGCCAGTAGTTCCCAGGGGGTTAAGGGCAATCAGCCCCAGCATTTT.

The CDR3 bases are TGTGCCAGCAGTTCCCACTCCTATCCGCTGACTAGCGGGGGGGCCGCGGTTTCCTACGAGCAGTACTTC. Translation gives CASSSHSYPLTSGGAAVSYEQYF. The genes are TRBV28 and TRBJ2-7; 14 bases match TRBD2. The CDR3 runs to 23 residues. Losses at the gene ends were 4 bases for V and 1 base for J; bases not matched to a gene: 24. In germline, CDR1 is MDHEN, CDR2 SYDVKM.

This clone showed up just a few times. V usage is TRBV5-4 and J usage is TRBJ1-3; D possibly corresponds to TRBD1 (5 bases). In germline, CDR1 is SGHNT, CDR2 YYREEE (reference sequence). Between the trimmed V and J ends, which lost 4 bases and 2 bases, there was a span of 10 bases. The CDR3 covers 14 residues. DNA of the CDR3: TGTGCCAGCAGCCGCAGGGATGCTGGAAACACCATATATTTT. Amino acids: CASSRRDAGNTIYF.

The J gene is TRBJ1-6, the V gene TRBV4-1; 7 nucleotides match TRBD1. CDR3 length: 18 residues. The junction had 14 bases not matched to a gene; V was cut back by 2 bases and J by 7 bases. Germline CDR1 MGHRA, CDR2 YSYEKL. CDR3 nucleotides: TGCGCCAGCAGCCAATCGTCCACACCGACAGGGATGAATTCACCCCTCCACTTT. Residues: CASSQSSTPTGMNSPLHF.

The gene calls are TRBV10-3 and TRBJ1-2, with 9 bases that match TRBD1. This CDR3 comprises 13 residues. In germline, CDR1 is ENHRY, CDR2 SYGVKD. V shed 4 bases, J shed 8 bases, and the junction held 5 bases outside the gene matches. CDR3 amino acids: CAISAGQGQGYTF. The CDR3 bases are TGTGCCATCAGTGCCGGACAGGGGCAGGGCTACACCTTC.

The rearrangement links TRBV5-1 to TRBJ2-2; 8 bases map to TRBD1. The CDR3 loop spans 15 amino acids. The V gene's germline CDR1 is SGHRS and CDR2 YFSETQ. V shed 4 bases, J shed 6 bases, and the junction held 8 bases outside the gene matches. The CDR3 nucleotides are TGCGCCAGCAGCGGGTCGACAGGGGTACCCGGGGAGCTGTTTTTT. Translation gives CASSGSTGVPGELFF. Combining the CDR3 with reference TRBV5-1 and TRBJ2-2 gives the whole variable domain KAGVTQTPRYLIKTRGQQVTLSCSPISGHRSVSWYQQTPGQGLQFLFEYFSETQRNKGNFPGRFSGRQFSNSRSEMNVSTLELGDSALYLCASSGSTGVPGELFFGEGSRLTVL.

This clone was found once. The chain is built from TRBV3-1 (or the pseudogene TRBV3-2) and TRBJ2-3; tentatively, D is TRBD1 (5 bases). The CDR3 runs 13 residues. V lost 4 bases, J lost 6 bases, and 11 bases lay in between. Germline V gene data show CDR1 as LGHDT and CDR2 as YNNKEL (reference sequence). The CDR3 sequence is CASSRQGYDTQYF. For the CDR3, the DNA is TGTGCCAGCAGCCGCCAGGGTTACGATACGCAGTATTTT.

Note on this clone: A junction boundary mismatches the germline segment, possibly from a read error. This chain uses TRBV11-2 with TRBJ1-4, with 8 bases aligning to TRBD1. This CDR3 is 16 amino acids long. Germline CDR1 and CDR2: SGHAT and FQNNGV. The CDR3 loop reads CASSLERQGRKEKLFF. In DNA form, the CDR3 reads TGTGCCAGCAGCCTAGAACGACAGGGGAGGAAGGAAAAACTGTTTTTT. Full variable domain (missing parts from reference TRBV11-2 and TRBJ1-4): EAGVAQSPRYKIIEKRQSVAFWCNPISGHATLYWYQQILGQGPKLLIQFQNNGVVDDSQLPKDRFSAERLKGVDSTLKIQPAKLEDSAVYLCASSLERQGRKEKLFFGSGTQLSVL.

This clone was recorded a few times. This chain connects TRBV2 to TRBJ1-5; D uncertain. Per germline, CDR1 SNHLY and CDR2 FYNNEI. CDR3 length equals 15 residues. V was clipped by 4 bases and J by 1 base, with 11 bases between them. The CDR3 sequence: CASSVWLESNQPQHF. The CDR3, as DNA: TGTGCCAGCAGTGTGTGGCTGGAGAGCAATCAGCCCCAGCATTTT.

The chain has TRBV6-5 and TRBJ2-7; the match to TRBD2 covers 12 bases. Per germline, CDR1 MNHEY and CDR2 SVGAGI. The CDR3 consists of 15 residues. The ends lost 8 bases at V and 7 bases at J; junction bases unmatched: 12. The CDR3 is CASGGLAGIMGEQYF. Here the CDR3 DNA reads TGTGCCAGCGGAGGACTAGCGGGGATAATGGGGGAGCAGTACTTC.

The rearrangement links TRBV6-1 to TRBJ1-1, with a weak D call TRBD1 (6 bases). Trimming stripped 2 bases from V and 0 bases from J, with 13 bases between. From germline, CDR1 is MNHNS and CDR2 SASEGT. CDR3 length: 16 amino acids. The CDR3 reads CASSEPKTGLNTEAFF. CDR3 coding DNA: TGTGCCAGCAGTGAACCAAAAACAGGGTTGAACACTGAAGCTTTCTTT.

The chain combines TRBV3-1 (or the pseudogene TRBV3-2) with TRBJ1-3; 8 bases map to TRBD1. The CDR3 is made up of 15 amino acids. V shed 2 bases and J 2 bases; nucleotides not matched to a gene: 2. Germline V CDR1 and CDR2: LGHDT, YNNKEL (reference sequence). CDR3 in amino acids: CASSQPQGAGNTIYF. The CDR3, as DNA: TGTGCCAGCAGCCAACCACAGGGGGCTGGAAACACCATATATTTT.

V gene TRBV14 combines with J gene TRBJ2-1, with 13 bases lining up with TRBD2. The trim removed 4 bases at V and 7 bases at J, leaving 7 bases unmatched. The length of the CDR3 is 16 residues. Germline V gene lookup returns CDR1 SGHDN and CDR2 FVKESK. CDR3 nucleotides: TGTGCCAGCAGCCCCCTACTAGCGGGAGGGCGGAATGAGCAGTTCTTC. Protein: CASSPLLAGGRNEQFF.

This sequence joins TRBV7-2 and TRBJ2-5; D not resolved. CDR3 length equals 12 residues. Germline V gene data show CDR1 as SGHTA and CDR2 as FQGNSA. V lost 3 bases, J lost 5 bases, and 7 bases lay in between. The CDR3 nucleotides are TGTGCCAGCAGCTTGTTTGAGGAGACCCAGTACTTC. Translation: CASSLFEETQYF.